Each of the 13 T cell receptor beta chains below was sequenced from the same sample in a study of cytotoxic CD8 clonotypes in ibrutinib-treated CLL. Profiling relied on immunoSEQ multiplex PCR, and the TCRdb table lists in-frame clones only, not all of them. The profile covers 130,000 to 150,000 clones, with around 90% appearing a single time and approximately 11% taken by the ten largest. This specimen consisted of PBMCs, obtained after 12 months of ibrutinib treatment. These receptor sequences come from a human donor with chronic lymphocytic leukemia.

CDR3: CASSPPNTGELFF. As DNA, the CDR3 is TGTGCCAGCTCACCACCGAACACCGGGGAGCTGTTTTTT. The chain is built from TRBV18 and TRBJ2-2; D unclear. Germline CDR1 and CDR2: KGHSH and LQKENI. CDR3 length: 13 residues. V dropped 0 bases and J dropped 1 base, with 0 bases sitting between them.

CDR3 bases: TGCGCCACCCGACCCCTGGACAGGGTTCCCCACGAGCAGTACTTC. Residues: CATRPLDRVPHEQYF. The rearrangement uses TRBV10-2 and TRBJ2-7; 8 bases are shared with TRBD1. The CDR3 has 15 amino acids. V lost 10 bases to trimming and J lost 5 bases; unmatched junction nucleotides: 16. The germline gives CDR1 WSHSY, CDR2 SAAADI.

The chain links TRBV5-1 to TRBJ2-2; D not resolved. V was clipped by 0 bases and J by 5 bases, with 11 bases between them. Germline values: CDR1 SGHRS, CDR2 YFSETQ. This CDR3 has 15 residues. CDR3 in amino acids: CASSLDPGRTGELFF. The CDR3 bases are TGCGCCAGCAGCTTGGACCCGGGTAGGACCGGGGAGCTGTTTTTT.

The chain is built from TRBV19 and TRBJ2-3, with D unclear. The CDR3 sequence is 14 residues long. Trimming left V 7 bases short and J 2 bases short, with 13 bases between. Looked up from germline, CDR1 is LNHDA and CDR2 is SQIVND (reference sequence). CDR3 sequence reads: CASTARKVTDTQYF. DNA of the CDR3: TGTGCCAGTACAGCCAGAAAAGTCACAGATACGCAGTATTTT.

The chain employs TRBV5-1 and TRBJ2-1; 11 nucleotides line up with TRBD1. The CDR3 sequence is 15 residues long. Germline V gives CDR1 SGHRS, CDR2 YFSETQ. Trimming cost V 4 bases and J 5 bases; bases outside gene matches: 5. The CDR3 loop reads CASSLPGQGDNEQFF. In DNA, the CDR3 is TGCGCCAGCAGCCTCCCGGGACAGGGGGACAATGAGCAGTTCTTC.

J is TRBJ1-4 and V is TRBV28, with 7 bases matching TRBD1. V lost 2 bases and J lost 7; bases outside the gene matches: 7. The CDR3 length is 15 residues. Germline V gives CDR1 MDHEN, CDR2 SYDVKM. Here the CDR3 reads CASSLDEGASEKLFF. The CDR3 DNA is TGTGCCAGCAGTTTAGATGAGGGGGCGTCTGAAAAACTGTTTTTT.

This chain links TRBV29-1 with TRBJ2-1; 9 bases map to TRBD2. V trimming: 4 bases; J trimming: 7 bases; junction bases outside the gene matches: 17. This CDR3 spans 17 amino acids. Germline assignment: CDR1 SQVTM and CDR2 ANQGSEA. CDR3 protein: CSVVSLGGRGEWNEQFF. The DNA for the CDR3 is TGCAGCGTTGTATCCTTAGGCGGGAGGGGAGAGTGGAATGAGCAGTTCTTC.

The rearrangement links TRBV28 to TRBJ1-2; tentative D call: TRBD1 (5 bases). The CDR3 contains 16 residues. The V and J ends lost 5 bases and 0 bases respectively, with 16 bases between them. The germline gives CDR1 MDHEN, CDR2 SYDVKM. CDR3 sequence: CASSIPGERANYGYTF. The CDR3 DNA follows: TGTGCCAGCAGTATTCCGGGGGAACGGGCTAACTATGGCTACACCTTC.

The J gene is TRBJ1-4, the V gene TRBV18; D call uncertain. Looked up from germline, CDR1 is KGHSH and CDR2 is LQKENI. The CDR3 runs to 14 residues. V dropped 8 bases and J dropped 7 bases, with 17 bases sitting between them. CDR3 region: CASTGDVHGEKLFF. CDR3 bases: TGTGCCAGCACCGGGGATGTTCACGGTGAAAAACTGTTTTTT.

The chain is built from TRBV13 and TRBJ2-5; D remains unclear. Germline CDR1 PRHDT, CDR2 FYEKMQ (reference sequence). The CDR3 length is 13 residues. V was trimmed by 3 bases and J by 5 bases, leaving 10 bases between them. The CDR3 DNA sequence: TGTGCCAGCAGCTTTCAAGGAGCGGAGACCCAGTACTTC. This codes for CASSFQGAETQYF.

CDR3 in amino acids: CASSLTGGINEKLFF. For the CDR3, the DNA is TGTGCCAGCAGCCTCACTGGGGGGATCAATGAAAAACTGTTTTTT. This sequence joins TRBV28 and TRBJ1-4, with a tentative D call TRBD1 (5 bases). Germline V gene lookup returns CDR1 MDHEN and CDR2 SYDVKM. Trimming left V 6 bases short and J 5 bases short, with 16 bases between. The CDR3 is 15 amino acids.

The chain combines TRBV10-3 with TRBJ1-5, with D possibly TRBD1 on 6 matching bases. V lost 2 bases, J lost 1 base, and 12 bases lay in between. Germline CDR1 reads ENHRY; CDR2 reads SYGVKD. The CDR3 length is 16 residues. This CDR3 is CAISEARTASNQPQHF. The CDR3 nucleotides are TGTGCCATCAGTGAGGCCCGGACAGCCAGCAATCAGCCCCAGCATTTT.

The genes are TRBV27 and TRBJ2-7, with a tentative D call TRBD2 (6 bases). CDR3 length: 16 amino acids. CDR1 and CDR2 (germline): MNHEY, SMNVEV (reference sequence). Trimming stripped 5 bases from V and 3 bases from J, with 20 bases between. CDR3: CASSRIAATSLYEQYF. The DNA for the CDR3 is TGTGCCAGCAGTAGGATAGCGGCTACGAGTCTCTACGAGCAGTACTTC.